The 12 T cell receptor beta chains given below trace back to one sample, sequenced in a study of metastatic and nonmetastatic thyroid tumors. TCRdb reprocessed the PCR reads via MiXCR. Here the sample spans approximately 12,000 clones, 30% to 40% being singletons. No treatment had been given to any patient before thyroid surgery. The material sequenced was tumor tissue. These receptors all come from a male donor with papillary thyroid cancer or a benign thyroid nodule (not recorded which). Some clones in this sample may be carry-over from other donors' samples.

CDR3 sequence: CASSLERLRSDTQYF. As DNA, the CDR3 is TGCGCCAGCAGCTTGGAGCGTCTTCGGTCAGATACGCAGTATTTT. This chain uses TRBV5-1 with TRBJ2-3; D is ambiguous. V was clipped by 0 bases and J by 4 bases, with 12 bases between them. The CDR3 has 15 residues. The V gene's germline CDR1 is SGHRS and CDR2 YFSETQ. The full variable domain, with the rest looked up from reference TRBV5-1 and TRBJ2-3, is KAGVTQTPRYLIKTRGQQVTLSCSPISGHRSVSWYQQTPGQGLQFLFEYFSETQRNKGNFPGRFSGRQFSNSRSEMNVSTLELGDSALYLCASSLERLRSDTQYFGPGTRLTVL.

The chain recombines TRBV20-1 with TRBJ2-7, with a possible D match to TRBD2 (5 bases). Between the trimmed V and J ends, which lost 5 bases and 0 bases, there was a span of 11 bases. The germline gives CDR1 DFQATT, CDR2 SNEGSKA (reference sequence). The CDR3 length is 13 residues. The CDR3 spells CSARAESSYEQYF. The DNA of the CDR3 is TGCAGTGCTCGAGCGGAGAGCTCCTACGAGCAGTACTTC.

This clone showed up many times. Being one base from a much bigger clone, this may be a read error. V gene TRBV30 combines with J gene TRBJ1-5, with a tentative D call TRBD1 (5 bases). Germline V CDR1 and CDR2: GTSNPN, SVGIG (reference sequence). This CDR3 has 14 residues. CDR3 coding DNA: TGTGCCGGGAGATTGGGGGGGGGGAATCAGCCCCAGCATTTT. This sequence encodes CAGRLGGGNQPQHF.

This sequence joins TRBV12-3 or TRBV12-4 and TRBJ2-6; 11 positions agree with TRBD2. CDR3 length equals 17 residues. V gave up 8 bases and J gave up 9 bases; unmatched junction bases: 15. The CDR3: CASGGLAESSGDNVLTF. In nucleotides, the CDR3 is TGTGCCAGCGGGGGACTAGCGGAGAGCTCTGGCGACAACGTCCTGACTTTC.

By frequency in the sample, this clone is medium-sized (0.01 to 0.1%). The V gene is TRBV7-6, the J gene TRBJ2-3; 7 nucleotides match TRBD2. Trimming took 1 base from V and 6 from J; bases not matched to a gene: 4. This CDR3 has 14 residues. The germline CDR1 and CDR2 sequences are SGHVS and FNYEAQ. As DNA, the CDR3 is TGTGCCAGCAGCTTAGATGGCGGGAGTGATACGCAGTATTTT. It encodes CASSLDGGSDTQYF.

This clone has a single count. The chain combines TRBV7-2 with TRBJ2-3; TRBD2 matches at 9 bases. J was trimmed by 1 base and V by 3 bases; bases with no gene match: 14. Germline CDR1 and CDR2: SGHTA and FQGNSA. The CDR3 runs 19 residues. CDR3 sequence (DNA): TGTGCCAGCAGCTTCGGGACTAGCTTTATCGGATCCCGCACAGATACGCAGTATTTT. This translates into CASSFGTSFIGSRTDTQYF.

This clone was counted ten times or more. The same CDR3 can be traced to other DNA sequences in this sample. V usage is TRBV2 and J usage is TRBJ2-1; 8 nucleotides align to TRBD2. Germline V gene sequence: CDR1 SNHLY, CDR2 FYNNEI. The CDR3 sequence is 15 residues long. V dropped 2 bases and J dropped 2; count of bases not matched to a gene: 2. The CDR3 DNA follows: TGTGCCAGCAGTGAAAGCGGGGGCGCCTACAATGAGCAGTTCTTC. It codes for CASSESGGAYNEQFF.

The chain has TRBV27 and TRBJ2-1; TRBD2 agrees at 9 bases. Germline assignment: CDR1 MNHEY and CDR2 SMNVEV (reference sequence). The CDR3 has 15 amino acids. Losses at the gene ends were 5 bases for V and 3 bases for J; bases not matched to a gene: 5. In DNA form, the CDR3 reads TGTGCCAGCAGTGGTAGACTAGCGGACTACAATGAGCAGTTCTTC. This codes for CASSGRLADYNEQFF.

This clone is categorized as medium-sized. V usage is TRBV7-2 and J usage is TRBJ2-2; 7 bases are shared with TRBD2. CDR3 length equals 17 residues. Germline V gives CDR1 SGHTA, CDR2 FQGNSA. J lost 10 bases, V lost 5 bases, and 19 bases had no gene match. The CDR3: CASSPSQGGLVVKELFF. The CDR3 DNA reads TGTGCCAGCAGCCCGTCGCAAGGCGGACTAGTGGTCAAGGAGCTGTTTTTT.

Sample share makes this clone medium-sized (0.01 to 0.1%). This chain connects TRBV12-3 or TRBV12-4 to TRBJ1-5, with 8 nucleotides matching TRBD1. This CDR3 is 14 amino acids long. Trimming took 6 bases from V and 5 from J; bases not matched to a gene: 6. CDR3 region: CASRPTGEYQPQHF. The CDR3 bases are TGTGCCAGCAGACCGACAGGGGAGTATCAGCCCCAGCATTTT.

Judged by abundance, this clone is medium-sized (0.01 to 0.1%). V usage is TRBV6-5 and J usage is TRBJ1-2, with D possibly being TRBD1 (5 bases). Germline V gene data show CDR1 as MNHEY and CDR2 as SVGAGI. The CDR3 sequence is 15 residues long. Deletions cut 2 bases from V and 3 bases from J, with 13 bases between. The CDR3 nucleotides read TGTGCCAGCAGTTACATATCGACGGGGGACTATGGCTACACCTTC. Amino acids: CASSYISTGDYGYTF.

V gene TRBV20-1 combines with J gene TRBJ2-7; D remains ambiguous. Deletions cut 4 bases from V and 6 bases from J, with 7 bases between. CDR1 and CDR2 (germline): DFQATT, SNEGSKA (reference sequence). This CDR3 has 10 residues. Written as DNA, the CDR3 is TGCAGTGCTACAAAGCGCGAGCAGTACTTC. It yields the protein CSATKREQYF.